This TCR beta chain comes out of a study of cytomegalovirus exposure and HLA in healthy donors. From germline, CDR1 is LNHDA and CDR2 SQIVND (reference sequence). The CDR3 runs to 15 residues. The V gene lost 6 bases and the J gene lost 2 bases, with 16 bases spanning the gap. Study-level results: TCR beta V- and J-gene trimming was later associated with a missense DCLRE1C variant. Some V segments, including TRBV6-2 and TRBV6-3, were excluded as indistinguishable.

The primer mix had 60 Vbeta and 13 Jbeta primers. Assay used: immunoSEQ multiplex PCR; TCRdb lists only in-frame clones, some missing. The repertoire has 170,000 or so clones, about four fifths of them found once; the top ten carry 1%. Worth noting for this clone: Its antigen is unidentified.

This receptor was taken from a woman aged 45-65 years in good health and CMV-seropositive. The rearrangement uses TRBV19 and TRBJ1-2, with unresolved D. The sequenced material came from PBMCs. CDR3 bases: TGTGCCAGTAGAGGTTGGGGAGTAGGAAACTATGGCTACACCTTC. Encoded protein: CASRGWGVGNYGYTF.